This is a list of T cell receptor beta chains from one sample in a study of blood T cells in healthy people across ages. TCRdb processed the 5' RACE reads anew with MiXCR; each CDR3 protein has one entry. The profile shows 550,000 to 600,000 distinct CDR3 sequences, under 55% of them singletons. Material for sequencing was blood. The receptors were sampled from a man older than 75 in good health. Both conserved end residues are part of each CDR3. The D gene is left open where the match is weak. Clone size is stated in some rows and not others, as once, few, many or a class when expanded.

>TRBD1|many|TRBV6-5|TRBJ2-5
TGTGCCAGCAGTGACAGGGGGCGAGAGACCCAGTACTTC
CASSDRGRETQYF
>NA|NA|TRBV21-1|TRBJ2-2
TGTGCCAGCAGTTACAGACAGCGCGGGAGCCGGGAGCTGTTTTTT
CASSYRQRGSRELFF
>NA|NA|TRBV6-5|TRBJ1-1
TGTGCCAGCAGTTATCAAGCCAGGGCCCACACTGAAGCTTTCTTT
CASSYQARAHTEAFF
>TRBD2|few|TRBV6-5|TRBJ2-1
TGTGCCAGCAGCCCCTCTAGCGGGACCTCAAGGGAGCAGTTCTTC
CASSPSSGTSREQFF
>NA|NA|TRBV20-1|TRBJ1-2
TGCAGTGCTAGAGTGCTCGGTGCCTCGCTACAATATGGCTACACCTTC
CSARVLGASLQYGYTF
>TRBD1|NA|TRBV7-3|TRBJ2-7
TGTGCCAGCAGCGTCGGGACAGGGGAATACGAGCAATACTTC
CASSVGTGEYEQYF
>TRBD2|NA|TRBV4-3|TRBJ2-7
TGCGCCAGCAGCCAAGTCCCTAAACTAGCGGGAGTACCCTACGAGCAGTACTTC
CASSQVPKLAGVPYEQYF
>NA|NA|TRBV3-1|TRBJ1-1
TGTGCCAGCAGCCAAGATCTGGCGGGGGCTTTCTTT
CASSQDLAGAFF
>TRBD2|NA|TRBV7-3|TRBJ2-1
TGTGCCAGCAGCTTCACAACTAGCGGCAATAAGCAGTTCTTC
CASSFTTSGNKQFF
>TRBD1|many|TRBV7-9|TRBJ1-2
TGTGCCAGCAGACACCCGGGACAGATCTATGGCTACACCTTC
CASRHPGQIYGYTF
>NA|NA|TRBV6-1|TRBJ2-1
TGTACCAGCAGCACCGACGGGGGGCTCGGGAGCTCCTACAATGAGCAGTTCTTC
CTSSTDGGLGSSYNEQFF
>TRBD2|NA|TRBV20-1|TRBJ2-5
TGCAGTGCTAACCCTCTAGCGGGGGCCAGGGAGACCCAGTACTTC
CSANPLAGARETQYF
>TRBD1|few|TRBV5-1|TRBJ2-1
TGCGCCAGCAGCGCGACAGGGGGCTTGTTAGGTGAGCAGTTCTTC
CASSATGGLLGEQFF
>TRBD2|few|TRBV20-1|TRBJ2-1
TGCAGTGCTAGAGTGCTAGCGGGACACAATGGGCAGTTCTTC
CSARVLAGHNGQFF
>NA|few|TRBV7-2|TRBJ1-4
TGTGCCAGCAGCACAGGGAGGGTGGGTGAAAAACTGTTTTTT
CASSTGRVGEKLFF
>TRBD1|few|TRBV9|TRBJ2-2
TGTGCCAGCAGCGTAGCTTTAGCCCTGACAGGGTCGCGCGGGGAGCTGTTTTTT
CASSVALALTGSRGELFF
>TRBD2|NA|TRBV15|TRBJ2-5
TGTGCCACCAGTCCCTGGGCCCTACTAGCGGGAGGGCGCGAGACCCAGTACTTC
CATSPWALLAGGRETQYF
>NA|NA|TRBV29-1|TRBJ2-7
TGCAGCGTTGAAGATCTGGCGTCTTTCTACAATGAGCAGTACTTC
CSVEDLASFYNEQYF
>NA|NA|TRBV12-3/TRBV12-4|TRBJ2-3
TGTGCCAGCAGAAAGGGAGCGGCAGATACGCAGTATTTT
CASRKGAADTQYF
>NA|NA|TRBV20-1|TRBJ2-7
TGCAGTGCTAGAGACTCAGGGAGTCCTACCTACGAGCAGTACTTC
CSARDSGSPTYEQYF
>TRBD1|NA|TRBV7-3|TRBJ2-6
TGTGCCAGCAGCTTGACCACACCGGGACAGGGAACTGGGGCCAACGTCCTGACTTTC
CASSLTTPGQGTGANVLTF
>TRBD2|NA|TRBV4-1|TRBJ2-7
TGCGCCAGCAGCCCGTTGGGAATGGTAGCGGGGGGAAGCTCCTACGAGCAGTACTTC
CASSPLGMVAGGSSYEQYF
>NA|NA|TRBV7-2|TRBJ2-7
TGTGCCAGCAGCCAAGAGGGGATACCCACCTACGAGCAGTACTTC
CASSQEGIPTYEQYF
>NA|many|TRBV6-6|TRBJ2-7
TGTGCCAGCAGCAGGGACGTAGGAAAGTTGGGGCAGTACTTC
CASSRDVGKLGQYF
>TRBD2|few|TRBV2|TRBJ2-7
TGTGCCAGCATTCGGGAGCGGGAATCCTACGAGCAGTACTTC
CASIRERESYEQYF